This T cell receptor (beta chain) was captured by sequencing in a study of control samples from healthy donors and cancer patients (TCRdb year 2020). Libraries came from the immunoSEQ multiplex PCR assay. Drawn from immuneACCESS, this table holds only the in-frame rearrangements with V and J called that TCRdb kept. Clones are partly lost; checked studies trace under half to an unresolved V gene and leave the rest unexplained. The sample yields roughly 150,000 clones; over 90% were counted once. The ten top clones hold 2.4% of the sample. V lost 2 bases and J lost 0 bases; the stretch between them is 8 bases long. Its CDR3 holds 16 amino acids, cysteine through phenylalanine. Only the CDR3 DNA stays, 48 bases, in frame from base 1. CDR1 and CDR2, per the germline V gene, are MNHNS and SASEGT. A remark on this clone: This receptor's antigen is unknown. It has no much larger one-base neighbor in the sample; base qualities were not kept.

The receptor was derived from a man aged 50 to 60 in good health. The V and J segments used are TRBV6-1 and TRBJ1-6; the D gene cannot be resolved reliably. Sequencing was done on a sample of blood. The CDR3 region has the sequence CASSELRSSYNSPLHF. The DNA sequence follows: TGTGCCAGCAGTGAACTCAGGAGCTCCTATAATTCACCCCTCCACTTT.